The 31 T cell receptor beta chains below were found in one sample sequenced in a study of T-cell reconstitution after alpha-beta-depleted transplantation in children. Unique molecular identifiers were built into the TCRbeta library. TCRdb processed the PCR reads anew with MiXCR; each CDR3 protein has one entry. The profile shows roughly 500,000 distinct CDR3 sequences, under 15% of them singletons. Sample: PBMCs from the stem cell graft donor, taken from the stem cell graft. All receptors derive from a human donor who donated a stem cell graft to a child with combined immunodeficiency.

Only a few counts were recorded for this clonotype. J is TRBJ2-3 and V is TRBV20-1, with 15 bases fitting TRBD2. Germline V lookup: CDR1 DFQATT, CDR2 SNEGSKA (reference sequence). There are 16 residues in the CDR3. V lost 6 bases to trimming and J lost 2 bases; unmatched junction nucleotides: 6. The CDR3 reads CSAFRTSGGATDTQYF. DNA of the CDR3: TGCAGTGCATTTCGGACTAGCGGGGGGGCCACAGATACGCAGTATTTT.

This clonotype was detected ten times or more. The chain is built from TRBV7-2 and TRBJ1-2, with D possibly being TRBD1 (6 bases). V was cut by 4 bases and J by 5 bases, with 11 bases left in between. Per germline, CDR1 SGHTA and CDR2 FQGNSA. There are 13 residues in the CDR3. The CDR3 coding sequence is TGTGCCAGCAGCTCGACAGGATTTTATGGCTACACCTTC. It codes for CASSSTGFYGYTF. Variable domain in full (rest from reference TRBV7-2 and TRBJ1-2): GAGVSQSPSNKVTEKGKDVELRCDPISGHTALYWYRQSLGQGLEFLIYFQGNSAPDKSGLPSDRFSAERTGGSVSTLTIQRTQQEDSAVYLCASSSTGFYGYTFGSGTRLTVV.

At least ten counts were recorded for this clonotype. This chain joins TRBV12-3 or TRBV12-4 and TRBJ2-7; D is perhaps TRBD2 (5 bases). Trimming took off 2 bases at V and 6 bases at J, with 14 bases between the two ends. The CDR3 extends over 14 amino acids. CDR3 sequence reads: CASSLLGLASEQYF. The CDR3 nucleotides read TGTGCCAGCAGTTTATTAGGGCTAGCATCCGAGCAGTACTTC.

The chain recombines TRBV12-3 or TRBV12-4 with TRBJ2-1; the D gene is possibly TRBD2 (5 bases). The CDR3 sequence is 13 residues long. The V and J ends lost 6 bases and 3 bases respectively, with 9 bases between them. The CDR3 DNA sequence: TGTGCCAGCAGCACGGGAATCTACAATGAGCAGTTCTTC. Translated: CASSTGIYNEQFF.

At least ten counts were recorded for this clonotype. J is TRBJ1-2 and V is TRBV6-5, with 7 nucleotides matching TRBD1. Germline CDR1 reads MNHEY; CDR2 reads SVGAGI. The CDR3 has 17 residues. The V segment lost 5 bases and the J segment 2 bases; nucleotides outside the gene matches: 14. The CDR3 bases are TGTGCCAGCAGTACTCAAGCAAGACAGGGTTCCAACTATGGCTACACCTTC. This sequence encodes CASSTQARQGSNYGYTF.

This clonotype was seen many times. The CDR3 loop reads CAIKGQGDKAFF. The CDR3 bases are TGTGCCATCAAGGGACAGGGGGATAAGGCTTTCTTT. The chain links TRBV10-3 to TRBJ1-1, with 11 bases that match TRBD1. J gave up 11 bases and V 7 bases, and 6 bases lay outside the gene matches. CDR3 length equals 12 residues. The V gene's germline CDR1 is ENHRY and CDR2 SYGVKD.

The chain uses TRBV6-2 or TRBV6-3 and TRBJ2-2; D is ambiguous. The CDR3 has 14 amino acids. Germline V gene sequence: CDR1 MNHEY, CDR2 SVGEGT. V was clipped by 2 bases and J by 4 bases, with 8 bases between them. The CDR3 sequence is CASSYPRLTGELFF. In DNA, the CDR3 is TGTGCCAGCAGTTACCCTAGACTCACCGGGGAGCTGTTTTTT.

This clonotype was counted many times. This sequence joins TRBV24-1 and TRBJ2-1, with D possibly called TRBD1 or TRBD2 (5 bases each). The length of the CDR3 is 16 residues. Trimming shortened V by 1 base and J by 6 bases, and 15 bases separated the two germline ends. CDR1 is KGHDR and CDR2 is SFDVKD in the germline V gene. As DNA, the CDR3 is TGTGCCACCAGTGATTTCGGGGCAGACCCTTTCAATGAGCAGTTCTTC. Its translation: CATSDFGADPFNEQFF.

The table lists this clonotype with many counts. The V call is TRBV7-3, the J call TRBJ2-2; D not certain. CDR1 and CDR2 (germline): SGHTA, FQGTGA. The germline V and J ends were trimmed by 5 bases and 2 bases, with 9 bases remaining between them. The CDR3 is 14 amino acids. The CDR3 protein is CASSPDLNTGELFF. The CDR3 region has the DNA TGTGCCAGCAGCCCCGACCTAAACACCGGGGAGCTGTTTTTT.

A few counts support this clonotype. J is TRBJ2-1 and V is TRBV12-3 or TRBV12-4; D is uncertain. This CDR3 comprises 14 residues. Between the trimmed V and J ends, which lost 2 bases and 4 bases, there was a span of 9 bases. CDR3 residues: CASSLTRIYNEQFF. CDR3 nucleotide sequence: TGTGCCAGCAGTTTAACCCGGATTTACAATGAGCAGTTCTTC.

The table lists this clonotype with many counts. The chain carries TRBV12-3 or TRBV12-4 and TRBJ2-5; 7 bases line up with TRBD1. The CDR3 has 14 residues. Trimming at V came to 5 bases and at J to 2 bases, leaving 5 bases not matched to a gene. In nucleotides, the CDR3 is TGTGCCAGCAGTCCAAGACAGGGACAAGAGACCCAGTACTTC. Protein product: CASSPRQGQETQYF.

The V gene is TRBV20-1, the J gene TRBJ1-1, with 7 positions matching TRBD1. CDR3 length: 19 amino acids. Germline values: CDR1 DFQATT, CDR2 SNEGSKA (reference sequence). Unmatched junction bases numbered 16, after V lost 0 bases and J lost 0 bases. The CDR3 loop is CSARDLPLGQSHMNTEAFF. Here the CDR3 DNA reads TGCAGTGCTAGAGATCTTCCATTGGGACAGTCTCATATGAACACTGAAGCTTTCTTT.

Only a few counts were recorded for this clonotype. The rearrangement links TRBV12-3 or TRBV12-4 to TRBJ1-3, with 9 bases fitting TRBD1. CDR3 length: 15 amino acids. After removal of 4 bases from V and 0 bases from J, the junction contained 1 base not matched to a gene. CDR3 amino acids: CASSSDRGSGNTIYF. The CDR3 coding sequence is TGTGCCAGCAGTTCGGACAGGGGCTCTGGAAACACCATATATTTT.

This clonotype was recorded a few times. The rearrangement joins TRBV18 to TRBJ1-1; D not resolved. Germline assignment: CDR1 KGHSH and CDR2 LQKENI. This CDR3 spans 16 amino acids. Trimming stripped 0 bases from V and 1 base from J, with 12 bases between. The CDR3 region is CASSPPTTWQNTEAFF. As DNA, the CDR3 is TGTGCCAGCTCACCACCGACGACCTGGCAGAACACTGAAGCTTTCTTT. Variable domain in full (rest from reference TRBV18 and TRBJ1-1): NAGVMQNPRHLVRRRGQEARLRCSPMKGHSHVYWYRQLPEEGLKFMVYLQKENIIDESGMPKERFSAEFPKEGPSILRIQQVVRGDSAAYFCASSPPTTWQNTEAFFGQGTRLTVV.

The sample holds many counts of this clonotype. CDR3 residues: CASRTSGRNTGELFF. CDR3 DNA sequence: TGTGCCAGCAGGACGAGTGGAAGGAACACCGGGGAGCTGTTTTTT. The V gene is TRBV6-1, the J gene TRBJ2-2, with no clear D. CDR3 length: 15 residues. CDR1 is MNHNS and CDR2 is SASEGT in the germline V gene. Trimming left V 6 bases short and J 1 base short, with 12 bases between.

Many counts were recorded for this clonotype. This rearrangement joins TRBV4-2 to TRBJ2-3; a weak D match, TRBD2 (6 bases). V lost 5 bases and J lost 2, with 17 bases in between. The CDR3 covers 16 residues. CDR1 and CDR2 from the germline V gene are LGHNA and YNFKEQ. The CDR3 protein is CASSAPGSLYTDTQYF. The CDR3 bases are TGTGCCAGCAGCGCCCCCGGGAGCCTTTACACAGATACGCAGTATTTT.

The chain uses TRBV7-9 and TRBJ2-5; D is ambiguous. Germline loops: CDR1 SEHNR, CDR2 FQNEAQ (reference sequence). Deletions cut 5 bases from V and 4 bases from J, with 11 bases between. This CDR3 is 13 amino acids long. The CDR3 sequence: CASSLGIGETQYF. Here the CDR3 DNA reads TGTGCCAGCAGCCTGGGAATCGGAGAGACCCAGTACTTC. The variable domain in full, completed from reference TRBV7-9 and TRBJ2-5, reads DTGVSQNPRHKITKRGQNVTFRCDPISEHNRLYWYRQTLGQGPEFLTYFQNEAQLEKSRLLSDRFSAERPKGSFSTLEIQRTEQGDSAMYLCASSLGIGETQYFGPGTRLLVL.

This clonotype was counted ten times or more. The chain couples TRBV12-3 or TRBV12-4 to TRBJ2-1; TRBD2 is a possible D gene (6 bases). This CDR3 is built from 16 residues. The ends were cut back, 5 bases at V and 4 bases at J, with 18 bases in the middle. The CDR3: CASSPTGLVRYNEQFF. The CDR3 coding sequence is TGTGCCAGCAGTCCAACGGGACTCGTCAGATACAATGAGCAGTTCTTC.

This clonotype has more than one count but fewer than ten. CDR3 residues: CARILRDGSEQYF. CDR3 sequence (DNA): TGTGCCAGGATTTTACGGGACGGCAGTGAGCAGTACTTC. The chain joins TRBV25-1 to TRBJ2-7; D may be TRBD1 or TRBD2 (5 bases each). The CDR3 covers 13 residues. V lost 9 bases and J 7 bases, leaving 19 bases between the germline ends. Per the germline V gene, CDR1 is MGHDK and CDR2 is SYGVNS.

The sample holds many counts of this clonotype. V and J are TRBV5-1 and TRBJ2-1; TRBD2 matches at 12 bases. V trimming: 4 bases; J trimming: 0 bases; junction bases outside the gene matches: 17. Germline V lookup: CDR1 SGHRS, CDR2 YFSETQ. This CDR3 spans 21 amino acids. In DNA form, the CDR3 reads TGCGCCAGCAGCCTCATACCCTTGGGACTAGCGGGCCAGAGCTCCTACAATGAGCAGTTCTTC. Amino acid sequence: CASSLIPLGLAGQSSYNEQFF. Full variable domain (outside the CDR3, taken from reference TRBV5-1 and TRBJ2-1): KAGVTQTPRYLIKTRGQQVTLSCSPISGHRSVSWYQQTPGQGLQFLFEYFSETQRNKGNFPGRFSGRQFSNSRSEMNVSTLELGDSALYLCASSLIPLGLAGQSSYNEQFFGPGTRLTVL.

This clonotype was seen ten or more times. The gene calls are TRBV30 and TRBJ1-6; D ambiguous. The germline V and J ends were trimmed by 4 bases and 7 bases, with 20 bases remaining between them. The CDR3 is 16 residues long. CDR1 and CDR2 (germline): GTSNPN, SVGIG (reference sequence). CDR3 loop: CAWNLLGRESNSPLHF. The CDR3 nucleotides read TGTGCCTGGAACTTACTCGGTAGGGAGTCGAATTCACCCCTCCACTTT.

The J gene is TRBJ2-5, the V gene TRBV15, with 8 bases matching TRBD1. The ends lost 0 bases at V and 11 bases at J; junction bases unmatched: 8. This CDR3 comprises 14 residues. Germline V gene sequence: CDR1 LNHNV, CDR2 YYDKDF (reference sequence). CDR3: CATSRDLQGAGQYF. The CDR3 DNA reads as TGTGCCACCAGCAGAGACCTTCAGGGGGCGGGTCAGTACTTC.

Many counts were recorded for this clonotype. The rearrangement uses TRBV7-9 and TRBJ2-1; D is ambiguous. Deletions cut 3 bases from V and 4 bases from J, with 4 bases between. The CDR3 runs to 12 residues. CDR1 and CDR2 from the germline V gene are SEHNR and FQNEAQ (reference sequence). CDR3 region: CASSFRYNEQFF. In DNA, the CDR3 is TGTGCCAGCAGCTTCAGGTACAATGAGCAGTTCTTC.

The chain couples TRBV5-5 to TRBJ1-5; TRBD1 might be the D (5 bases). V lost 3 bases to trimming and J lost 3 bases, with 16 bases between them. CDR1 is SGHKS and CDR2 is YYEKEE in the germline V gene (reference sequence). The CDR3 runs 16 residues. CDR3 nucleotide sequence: TGTGCCAGCAGCTGGGGTGGGGGTGGTAACAATCAGCCCCAGCATTTT. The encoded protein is CASSWGGGGNNQPQHF.

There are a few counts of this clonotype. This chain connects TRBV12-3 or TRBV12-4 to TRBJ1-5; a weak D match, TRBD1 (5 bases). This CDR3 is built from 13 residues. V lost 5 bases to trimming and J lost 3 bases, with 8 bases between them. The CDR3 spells CASSPGTNQPQHF. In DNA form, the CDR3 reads TGTGCCAGCAGTCCGGGGACCAATCAGCCCCAGCATTTT.

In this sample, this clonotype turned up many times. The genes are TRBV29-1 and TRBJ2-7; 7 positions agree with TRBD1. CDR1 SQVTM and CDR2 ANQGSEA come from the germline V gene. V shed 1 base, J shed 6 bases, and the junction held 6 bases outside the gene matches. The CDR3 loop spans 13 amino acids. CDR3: CSVEVRAGGEQYF. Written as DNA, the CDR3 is TGCAGCGTTGAAGTGAGGGCAGGGGGCGAGCAGTACTTC.

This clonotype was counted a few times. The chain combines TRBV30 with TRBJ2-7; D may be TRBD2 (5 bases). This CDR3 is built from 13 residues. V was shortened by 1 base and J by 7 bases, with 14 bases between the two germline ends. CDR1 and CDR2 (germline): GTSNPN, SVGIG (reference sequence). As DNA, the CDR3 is TGTGCCTGGAGTGGAGGGCTCGATGAGGAGCAGTACTTC. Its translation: CAWSGGLDEEQYF.

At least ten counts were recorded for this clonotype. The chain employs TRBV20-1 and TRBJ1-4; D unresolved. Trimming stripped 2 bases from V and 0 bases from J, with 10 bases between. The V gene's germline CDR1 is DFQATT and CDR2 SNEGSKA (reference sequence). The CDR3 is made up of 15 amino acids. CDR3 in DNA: TGCAGTGCTAGAAGACGGATTGCAACTAATGAAAAACTGTTTTTT. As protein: CSARRRIATNEKLFF.

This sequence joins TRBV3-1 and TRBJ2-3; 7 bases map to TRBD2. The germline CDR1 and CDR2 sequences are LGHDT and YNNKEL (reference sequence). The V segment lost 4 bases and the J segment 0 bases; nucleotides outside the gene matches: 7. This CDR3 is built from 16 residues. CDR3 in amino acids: CASSPRVGGSTDTQYF. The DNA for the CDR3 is TGTGCCAGCAGCCCCCGGGTCGGGGGGAGCACAGATACGCAGTATTTT.

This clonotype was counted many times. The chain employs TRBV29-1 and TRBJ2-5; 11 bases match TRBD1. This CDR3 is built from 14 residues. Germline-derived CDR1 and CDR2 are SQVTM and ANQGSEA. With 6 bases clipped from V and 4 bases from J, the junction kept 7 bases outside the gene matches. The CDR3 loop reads CSVGRDRGLETQYF. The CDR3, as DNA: TGCAGCGTCGGCCGGGACAGGGGGTTAGAGACCCAGTACTTC.

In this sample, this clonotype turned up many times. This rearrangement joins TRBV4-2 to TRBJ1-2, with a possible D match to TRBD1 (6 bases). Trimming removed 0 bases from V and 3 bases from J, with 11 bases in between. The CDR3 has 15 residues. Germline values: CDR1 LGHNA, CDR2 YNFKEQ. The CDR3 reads CASSQENRVDYGYTF. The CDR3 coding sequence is TGTGCCAGCAGCCAAGAAAACAGGGTTGACTATGGCTACACCTTC.